This T cell receptor (beta chain) was recovered during a study of T-cell reconstitution after alpha-beta-depleted transplantation in children. CDR3 length: 12 amino acids. CDR1 and CDR2 from the germline V gene are SNHLY and FYNNEI. Trimming stripped 5 bases from V and 3 bases from J, with 8 bases between. Comments on this clonotype: Its antigen remains unidentified.

Unique molecular identifiers were incorporated into the prepared TCRbeta library. TCRdb analysed the PCR reads with MiXCR anew, one entry per CDR3 protein. The repertoire holds 450,000 to 700,000 distinct CDR3 sequences, with 25% to 30% as singletons. Findings of the study overall: Hyperexpanded clones declined; after one year, newly produced T cells mostly supplied diversity. At around two months after transplant, the alpha-beta T cells were reportedly derived from several hundred expanded clones that came from non-depleted graft cells. In some patients, recipient T cells and intrathymic progenitors surviving conditioning explained high day-60 diversity.

The sequencing used PBMCs, collected before TCRalphabeta/CD19-depleted stem cell transplant. This TCR derives from a boy under three years old with Wiskott-Aldrich syndrome, due to receive a stem cell transplant. The rearrangement links TRBV2 to TRBJ2-7, with a weak D call TRBD1 (5 bases). CDR3 sequence reads: CASSNQGYEQYF. The CDR3 DNA follows: TGTGCCAGCAGTAACCAGGGCTACGAGCAGTACTTC.